This TCR beta chain derives from a study of blood T cell repertoires in COVID-19. Per the study methods: Researchers report that nucleated cell counts were estimated from reference gene primer amplification. Produced via immunoSEQ multiplex PCR; TCRdb's table is partial and in-frame only. V and J calls and clone size are those listed in that table; D and trimming were worked out from the DNA. The profile shows 190,000 or so clones, about nine tenths of them singletons. Ages ranged from 18 to 89 years, with residence in 20 to 30 US areas. Participant-given clinical history determined each cohort assignment. This CDR3 spans 14 amino acids. Germline-derived CDR1 and CDR2 are KGHSH and LQKENI. Losses at the gene ends were 3 bases for V and 6 bases for J; bases not matched to a gene: 4.

The sample consisted of PBMCs or T cells enriched from blood (not recorded which). J is TRBJ1-5 and V is TRBV18; TRBD1 aligns across 8 bases. The TCR originated in a man aged 30 to 45 who had recovered from COVID-19. The CDR3 loop reads CASSPTGVSQPQHF. The CDR3 nucleotides are TGTGCCAGCTCACCGACAGGGGTCAGTCAGCCCCAGCATTTT.